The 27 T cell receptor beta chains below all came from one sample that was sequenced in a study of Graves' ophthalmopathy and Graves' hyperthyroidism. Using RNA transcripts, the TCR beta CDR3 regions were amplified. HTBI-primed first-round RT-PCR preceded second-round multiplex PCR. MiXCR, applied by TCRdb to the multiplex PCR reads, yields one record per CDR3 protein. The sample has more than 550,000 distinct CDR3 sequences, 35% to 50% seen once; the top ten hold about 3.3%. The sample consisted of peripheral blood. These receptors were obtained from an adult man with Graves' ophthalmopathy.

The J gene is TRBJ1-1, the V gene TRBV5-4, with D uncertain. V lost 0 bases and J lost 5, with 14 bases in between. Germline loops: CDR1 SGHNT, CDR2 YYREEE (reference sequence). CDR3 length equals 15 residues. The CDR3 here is CASSLGGSGETEAFF. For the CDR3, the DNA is TGTGCCAGCAGCTTGGGGGGTAGCGGGGAGACTGAAGCTTTCTTT.

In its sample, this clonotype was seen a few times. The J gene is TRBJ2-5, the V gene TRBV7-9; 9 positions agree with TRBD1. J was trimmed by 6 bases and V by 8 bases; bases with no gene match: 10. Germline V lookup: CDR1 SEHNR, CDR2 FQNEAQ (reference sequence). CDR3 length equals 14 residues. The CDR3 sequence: CASSPEGQGKTQYF. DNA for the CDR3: TGTGCCAGCTCCCCCGAGGGACAGGGAAAGACCCAGTACTTC. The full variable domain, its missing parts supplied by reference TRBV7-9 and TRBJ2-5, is DTGVSQNPRHKITKRGQNVTFRCDPISEHNRLYWYRQTLGQGPEFLTYFQNEAQLEKSRLLSDRFSAERPKGSFSTLEIQRTEQGDSAMYLCASSPEGQGKTQYFGPGTRLLVL.

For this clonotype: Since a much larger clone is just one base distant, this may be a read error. The CDR3 DNA follows: TGTGCCAGCATCTTAGTCGGCAGGAGGGGCTATGGCTACACCTTC. Amino acid sequence: CASILVGRRGYGYTF. This sequence joins TRBV11-2 and TRBJ1-2; tentatively, D is TRBD1 (5 bases). The V gene's germline CDR1 is SGHAT and CDR2 FQNNGV. The CDR3 extends over 15 amino acids.

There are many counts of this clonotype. The CDR3: CSVEQGHTEAFF. CDR3 in DNA: TGCAGCGTTGAACAGGGTCACACTGAAGCTTTCTTT. V usage is TRBV29-1 and J usage is TRBJ1-1, with D possibly TRBD1 on 5 matching bases. CDR1 is SQVTM, CDR2 ANQGSEA, per germline. The CDR3 runs to 12 residues. Between the trimmed V and J ends, which lost 2 bases and 3 bases, there was a span of 7 bases.

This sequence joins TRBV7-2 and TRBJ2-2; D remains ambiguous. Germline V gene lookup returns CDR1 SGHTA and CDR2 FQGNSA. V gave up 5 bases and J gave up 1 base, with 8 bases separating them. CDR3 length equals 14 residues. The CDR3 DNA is TGTGCCAGCAGCCGGGTTATGAACACCGGGGAGCTGTTTTTT. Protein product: CASSRVMNTGELFF.

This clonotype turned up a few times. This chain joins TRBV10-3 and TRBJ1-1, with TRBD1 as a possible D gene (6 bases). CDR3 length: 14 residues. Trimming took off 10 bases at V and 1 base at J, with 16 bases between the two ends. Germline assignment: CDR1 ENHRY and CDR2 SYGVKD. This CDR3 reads CASRRGGRNTEAFF. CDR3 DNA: TGTGCCAGCAGAAGAGGGGGGCGGAACACTGAAGCTTTCTTT.

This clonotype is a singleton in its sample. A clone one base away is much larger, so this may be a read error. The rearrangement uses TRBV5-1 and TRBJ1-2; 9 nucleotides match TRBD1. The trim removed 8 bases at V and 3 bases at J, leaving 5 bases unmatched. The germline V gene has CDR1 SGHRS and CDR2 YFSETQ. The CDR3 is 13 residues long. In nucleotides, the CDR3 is TGCGCCAGTGGGGACAGGGACGACTATGGCTACACCTTC. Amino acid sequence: CASGDRDDYGYTF.

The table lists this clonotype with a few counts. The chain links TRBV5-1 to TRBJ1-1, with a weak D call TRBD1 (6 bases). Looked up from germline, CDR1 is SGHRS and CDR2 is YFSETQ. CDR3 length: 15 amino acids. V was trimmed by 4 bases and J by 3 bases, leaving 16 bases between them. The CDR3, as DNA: TGCGCCAGCAGCGCAGAGGGGGTGTTCTACACTGAAGCTTTCTTT. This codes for CASSAEGVFYTEAFF.

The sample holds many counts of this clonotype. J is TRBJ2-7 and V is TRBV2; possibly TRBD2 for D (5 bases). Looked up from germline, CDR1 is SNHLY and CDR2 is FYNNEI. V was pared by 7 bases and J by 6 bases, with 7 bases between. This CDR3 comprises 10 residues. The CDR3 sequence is CASKGSEQYF. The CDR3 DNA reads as TGTGCCAGCAAAGGGAGCGAGCAGTACTTC.

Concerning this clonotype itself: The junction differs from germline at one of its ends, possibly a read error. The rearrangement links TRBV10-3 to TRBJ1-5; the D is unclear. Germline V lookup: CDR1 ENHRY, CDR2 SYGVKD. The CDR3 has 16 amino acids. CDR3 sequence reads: CASSEEQFYSNQPQHF. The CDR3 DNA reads TGTGCCAGCAGTGAGGAGCAGTTCTATAGCAATCAGCCCCAGCATTTT.

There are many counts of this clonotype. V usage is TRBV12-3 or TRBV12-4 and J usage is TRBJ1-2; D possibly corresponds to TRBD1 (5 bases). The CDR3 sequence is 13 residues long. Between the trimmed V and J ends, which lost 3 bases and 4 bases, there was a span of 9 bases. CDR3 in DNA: TGTGCCAGCAGTTTCTCCCAGGGCTATGGCTACACCTTC. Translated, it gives CASSFSQGYGYTF.

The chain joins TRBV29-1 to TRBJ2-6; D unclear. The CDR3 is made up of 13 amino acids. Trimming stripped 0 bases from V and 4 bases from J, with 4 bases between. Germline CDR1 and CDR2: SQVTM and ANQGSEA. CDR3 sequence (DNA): TGCAGCGTTGAAGATCAGGGGGCCAACGTCCTGACTTTC. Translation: CSVEDQGANVLTF.

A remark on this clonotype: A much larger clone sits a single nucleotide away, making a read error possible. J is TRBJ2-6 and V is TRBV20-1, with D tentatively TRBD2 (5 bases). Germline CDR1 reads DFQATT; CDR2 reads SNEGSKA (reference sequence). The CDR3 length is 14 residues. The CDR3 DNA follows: TGCGGTGCTAGGTCCGGGGCTGGGGCCAACGTCCTGACTTTC. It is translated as CGARSGAGANVLTF.

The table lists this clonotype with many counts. CDR3 bases: TGTGCCAGCAGTGACAGCTATGGCTACACCTTC. Translation: CASSDSYGYTF. The chain is built from TRBV2 and TRBJ1-2, with D hard to call. Germline CDR1 and CDR2: SNHLY and FYNNEI. V gave up 3 bases and J gave up 4 bases, with 3 bases separating them. This CDR3 contains 11 residues.

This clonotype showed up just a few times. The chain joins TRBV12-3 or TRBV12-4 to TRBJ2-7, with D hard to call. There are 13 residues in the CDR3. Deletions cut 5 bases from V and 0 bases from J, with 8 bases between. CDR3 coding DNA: TGTGCCAGCAGTCGGATAAGCTCCTACGAGCAGTACTTC. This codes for CASSRISSYEQYF.

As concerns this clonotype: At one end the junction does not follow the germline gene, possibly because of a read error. CDR3 sequence: CAITPDQAYVLTF. CDR3 nucleotide sequence: TGTGCCATCACGCCAGACCAGGCCTACGTCCTGACTTTC. The rearrangement uses TRBV6-1 and TRBJ2-6, with unresolved D. Germline V gives CDR1 MNHNS, CDR2 SASEGT. The CDR3 has 13 residues.

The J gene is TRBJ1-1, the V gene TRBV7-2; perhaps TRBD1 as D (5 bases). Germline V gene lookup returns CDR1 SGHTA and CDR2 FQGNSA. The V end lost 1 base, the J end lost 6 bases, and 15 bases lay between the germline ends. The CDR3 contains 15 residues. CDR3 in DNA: TGTGCCAGCAGCTTAGAGAGGGGCGGAAACGCTGAAGCTTTCTTT. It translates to CASSLERGGNAEAFF. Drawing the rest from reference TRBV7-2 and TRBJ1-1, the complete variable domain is GAGVSQSPSNKVTEKGKDVELRCDPISGHTALYWYRQSLGQGLEFLIYFQGNSAPDKSGLPSDRFSAERTGGSVSTLTIQRTQQEDSAVYLCASSLERGGNAEAFFGQGTRLTVV.

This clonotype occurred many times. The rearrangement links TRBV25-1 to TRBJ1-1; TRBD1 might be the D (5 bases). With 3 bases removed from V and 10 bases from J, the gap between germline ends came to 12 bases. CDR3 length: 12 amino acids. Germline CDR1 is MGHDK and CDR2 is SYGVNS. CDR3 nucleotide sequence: TGTGCCAGCAGTGACCCCAGGGTGGGAGCTTTCTTT. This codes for CASSDPRVGAFF. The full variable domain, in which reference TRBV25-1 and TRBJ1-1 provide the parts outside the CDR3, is EADIYQTPRYLVIGTGKKITLECSQTMGHDKMYWYQQDPGMELHLIHYSYGVNSTEKGDLSSESTVSRIRTEHFPLTLESARPSHTSQYLCASSDPRVGAFFGQGTRLTVV.

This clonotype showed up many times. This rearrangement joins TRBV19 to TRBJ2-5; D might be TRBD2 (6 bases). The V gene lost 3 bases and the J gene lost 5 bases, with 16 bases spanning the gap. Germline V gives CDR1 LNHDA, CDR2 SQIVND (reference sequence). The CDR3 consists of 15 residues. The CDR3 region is CASSIGGAAGETQYF. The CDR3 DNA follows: TGTGCCAGTAGTATCGGGGGAGCGGCCGGGGAGACCCAGTACTTC.

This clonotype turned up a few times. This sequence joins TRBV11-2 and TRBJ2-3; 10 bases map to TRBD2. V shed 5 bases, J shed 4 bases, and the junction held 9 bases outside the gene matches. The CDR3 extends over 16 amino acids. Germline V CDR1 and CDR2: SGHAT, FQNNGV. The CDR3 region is CASSPGRLAGADTQYF. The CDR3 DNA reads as TGTGCCAGCAGCCCGGGGCGTCTAGCGGGAGCAGATACGCAGTATTTT. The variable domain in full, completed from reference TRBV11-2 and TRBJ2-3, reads EAGVAQSPRYKIIEKRQSVAFWCNPISGHATLYWYQQILGQGPKLLIQFQNNGVVDDSQLPKDRFSAERLKGVDSTLKIQPAKLEDSAVYLCASSPGRLAGADTQYFGPGTRLTVL.

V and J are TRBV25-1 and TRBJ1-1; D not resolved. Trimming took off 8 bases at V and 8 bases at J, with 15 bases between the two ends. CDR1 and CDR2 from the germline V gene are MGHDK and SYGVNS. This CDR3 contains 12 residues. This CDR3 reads CASLYQKTEAFF. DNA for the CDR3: TGTGCCAGCTTATACCAGAAGACAGAAGCTTTCTTT.

The CDR3 region is CSVDVSAGGVETQYF. CDR3 in DNA: TGCAGCGTTGACGTCTCGGCCGGGGGGGTAGAGACCCAGTACTTC. J is TRBJ2-5 and V is TRBV29-1; 8 bases align to TRBD2. Germline CDR1 is SQVTM and CDR2 is ANQGSEA. CDR3 length: 15 residues. With 3 bases clipped from V and 4 bases from J, the junction kept 10 bases outside the gene matches.

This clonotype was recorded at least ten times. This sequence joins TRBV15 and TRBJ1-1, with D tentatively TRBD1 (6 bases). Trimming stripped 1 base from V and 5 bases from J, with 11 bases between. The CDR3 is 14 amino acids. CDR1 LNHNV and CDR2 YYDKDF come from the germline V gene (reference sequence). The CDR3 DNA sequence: TGTGCCACCAGCAGAGTAGGGGGAACGACTGAAGCTTTCTTT. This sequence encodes CATSRVGGTTEAFF.

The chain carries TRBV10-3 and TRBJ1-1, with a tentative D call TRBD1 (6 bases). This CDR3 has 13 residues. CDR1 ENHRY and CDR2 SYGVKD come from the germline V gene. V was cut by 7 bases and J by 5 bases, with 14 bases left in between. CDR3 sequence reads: CAIIRGAGTEAFF. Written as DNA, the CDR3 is TGTGCCATCATCCGGGGGGCAGGAACTGAAGCTTTCTTT.

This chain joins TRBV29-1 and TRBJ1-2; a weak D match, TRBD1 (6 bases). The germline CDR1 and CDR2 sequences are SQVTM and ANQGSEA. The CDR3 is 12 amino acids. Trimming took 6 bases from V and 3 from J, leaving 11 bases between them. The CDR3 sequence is CSVEAGDYGYTF. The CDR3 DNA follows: TGCAGCGTCGAGGCAGGGGACTATGGCTACACCTTC.

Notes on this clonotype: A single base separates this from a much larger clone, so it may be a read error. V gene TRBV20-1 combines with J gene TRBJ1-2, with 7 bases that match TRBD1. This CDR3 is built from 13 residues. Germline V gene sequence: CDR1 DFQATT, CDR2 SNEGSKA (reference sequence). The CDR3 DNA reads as TGCAGTGCTAGACGACAGGGATTCTATGGCTTCACCTTC. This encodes CSARRQGFYGFTF.

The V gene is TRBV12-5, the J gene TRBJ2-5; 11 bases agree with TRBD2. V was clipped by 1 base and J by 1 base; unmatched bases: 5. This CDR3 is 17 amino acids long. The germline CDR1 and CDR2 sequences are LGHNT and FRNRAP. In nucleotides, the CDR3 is TGTGCTAGTGGTTTGGGGCTAGGGACTAGCGGCCAAGAGACCCAGTACTTC. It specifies CASGLGLGTSGQETQYF.